The 11 T cell receptor beta chains below come from one sample, sequenced in a study of cytomegalovirus exposure and HLA in healthy donors. Both 60 Vbeta primers and 13 Jbeta primers went into the PCR. Profiled with immunoSEQ multiplex PCR; TCRdb holds only in-frame clones, not every one. The sample gives around 100,000 clones, roughly 73% of which show up once; less than 4.5% is in the top ten. The sequencing sample was made of PBMCs. The receptors were gathered from a man between 35 and 55 years old in good health and CMV-seronegative.

The chain employs TRBV13 and TRBJ2-1; TRBD2 aligns across 8 bases. The germline gives CDR1 PRHDT, CDR2 FYEKMQ (reference sequence). The CDR3 spans 15 residues. V shed 8 bases and J 0 bases; nucleotides not matched to a gene: 6. The CDR3 DNA sequence: TGTGCCAGCGCGGGGGGACCGCGCTCCTACAATGAGCAGTTCTTC. The encoded protein is CASAGGPRSYNEQFF.

This clone was counted between two and nine times. The rearrangement links TRBV4-1 to TRBJ1-2; 7 nucleotides match TRBD1. The CDR3 consists of 14 residues. V gave up 3 bases and J gave up 10 bases; unmatched junction bases: 11. The germline gives CDR1 MGHRA, CDR2 YSYEKL. The CDR3 DNA reads TGCGCCAGCAGCCACCTCGACAGGGTAAAGGACTACACCTTC. This encodes CASSHLDRVKDYTF.

The genes are TRBV6-1 and TRBJ2-5; 7 nucleotides match TRBD2. The length of the CDR3 is 14 residues. CDR1 and CDR2 from the germline V gene are MNHNS and SASEGT. The junction had 5 bases not matched to a gene; V was cut back by 6 bases and J by 1 base. The CDR3 nucleotides read TGTGCCAGCAGGCGGGGGACGACCCAAGAGACCCAGTACTTC. Translating it yields CASRRGTTQETQYF.

Only one count was recorded for this clone. The chain joins TRBV4-1 to TRBJ2-7, with a possible D match to TRBD2 (5 bases). The CDR3 has 15 residues. The V end lost 0 bases, the J end lost 1 base, and 10 bases lay between the germline ends. Germline V CDR1 and CDR2: MGHRA, YSYEKL. In nucleotides, the CDR3 is TGCGCCAGCAGCCAAGATGCCCGGGGTTCCTACGAGCAGTACTTC. It yields the protein CASSQDARGSYEQYF.

This clone has a handful of counts. CDR3 sequence: CASSYVQNNEKLFF. CDR3 sequence (DNA): TGTGCCAGCAGTTACGTCCAGAATAATGAAAAACTGTTTTTT. This chain joins TRBV6-5 and TRBJ1-4; D call uncertain. Germline V gene data show CDR1 as MNHEY and CDR2 as SVGAGI. V was clipped by 2 bases and J by 4 bases, with 8 bases between them. This CDR3 has 14 amino acids.

V is TRBV29-1 and J is TRBJ2-5; TRBD2 aligns across 8 bases. V lost 3 bases and J lost 2; bases outside the gene matches: 11. This CDR3 region has 16 residues. Germline V lookup: CDR1 SQVTM, CDR2 ANQGSEA. CDR3 nucleotides: TGCAGCGTTGACTCTTGGCGGGGGGCCCTACAAGAGACCCAGTACTTC. Amino acid sequence: CSVDSWRGALQETQYF. Together with reference TRBV29-1 and TRBJ2-5, the CDR3 gives the full variable domain: SAVISQKPSRDICQRGTSLTIQCQVDSQVTMMFWYRQQPGQSLTLIATANQGSEATYESGFVIDKFPISRPNLTFSTLTVSNMSPEDSSIYLCSVDSWRGALQETQYFGPGTRLLVL.

V usage is TRBV4-2 and J usage is TRBJ1-5; weak D call: TRBD1 (6 bases). V dropped 4 bases and J dropped 5 bases, with 12 bases sitting between them. CDR3 length: 14 amino acids. Germline CDR1 is LGHNA and CDR2 is YNFKEQ. This CDR3 reads CASSLEDSHQPQHF. The CDR3 DNA is TGTGCCAGCAGCCTGGAGGACAGTCATCAGCCCCAGCATTTT.

The chain recombines TRBV10-1 with TRBJ2-7, with D hard to call. Per germline, CDR1 WNHNN and CDR2 SYGVQD (reference sequence). V lost 5 bases and J 2 bases, leaving 19 bases between the germline ends. The CDR3 totals 16 residues. CDR3 sequence reads: CASSSYLMKTPYEQYF. In DNA, the CDR3 is TGCGCCAGCAGTTCCTACCTAATGAAAACCCCCTACGAGCAGTACTTC.

V is TRBV11-2 and J is TRBJ1-1; 7 nucleotides align to TRBD1. Germline-derived CDR1 and CDR2 are SGHAT and FQNNGV. V was clipped by 0 bases and J by 7 bases; unmatched bases: 5. This CDR3 is 14 amino acids long. CDR3 nucleotide sequence: TGTGCCAGCAGCTTAGAATGGGGGACAGATGAAGCTTTCTTT. This codes for CASSLEWGTDEAFF.

The chain combines TRBV5-1 with TRBJ1-2; possibly TRBD1 for D (5 bases). Germline V gene lookup returns CDR1 SGHRS and CDR2 YFSETQ. Trimming left V 6 bases short and J 6 bases short, with 15 bases between. The CDR3 is 13 residues long. CDR3 in DNA: TGCGCCAGCATGGGTAGGGGAGGAGATGGCTACACCTTC. Protein sequence: CASMGRGGDGYTF.

CDR3 nucleotide sequence: TGTGCCAGCAGCTTCAGGGACAGTAGACATTATGGCTACACCTTC. Residues: CASSFRDSRHYGYTF. The V gene is TRBV27, the J gene TRBJ1-2, with TRBD1 identical over 7 bases. The CDR3 has 15 residues. V gave up 6 bases and J gave up 5 bases; unmatched junction bases: 12. Per the germline V gene, CDR1 is MNHEY and CDR2 is SMNVEV (reference sequence).